One and the same sample provided the 13 T cell receptor beta chains below, sequenced in a study of Graves' ophthalmopathy and Graves' hyperthyroidism. As the template, RNA transcripts were used to amplify TCR beta CDR3 regions. An opening RT-PCR round employed HTBI primers and preceded a second-round multiplex PCR. TCRdb re-called the multiplex PCR reads with MiXCR, one entry per CDR3 protein. The sample holds 600,000 to 650,000 distinct CDR3 sequences; about a fifth are singletons and the top ten take more than 5.5%. The sample comprised peripheral blood. Receptor source: a woman between 18 and 29 years old with stable Graves' hyperthyroidism. Some clones in this sample may be carry-over from other donors' samples.

This clonotype was counted many times. J is TRBJ1-2 and V is TRBV12-3 or TRBV12-4; D remains ambiguous. Deletions cut 3 bases from V and 5 bases from J, with 16 bases between. This CDR3 region has 15 residues. CDR3 in DNA: TGTGCCAGCAGTTTCCCGGGAGCAGAGAAGTATGGCTACACCTTC. Its protein is CASSFPGAEKYGYTF.

The rearrangement uses TRBV30 and TRBJ2-7, with 10 positions matching TRBD1. The CDR3 length is 13 residues. V shed 3 bases, J shed 5 bases, and the junction held 4 bases outside the gene matches. Germline V gives CDR1 GTSNPN, CDR2 SVGIG (reference sequence). The chain's CDR3 is CAWSTGTGDEQYF. For the CDR3, the DNA is TGTGCCTGGAGCACCGGGACAGGGGACGAGCAGTACTTC. The complete variable domain, with remaining parts taken from reference TRBV30 and TRBJ2-7, reads SQTIHQWPATLVQPVGSPLSLECTVEGTSNPNLYWYRQAAGRGLQLLFYSVGIGQISSEVPQNLSASRPQDRQFILSSKKLLLSDSGFYLCAWSTGTGDEQYFGPGTRLTVT.

As to this clonotype: A much larger clone sits a single nucleotide away, making a read error possible. The rearrangement links TRBV10-3 to TRBJ1-1; D is ambiguous. CDR1 ENHRY and CDR2 SYGVKD come from the germline V gene. The CDR3 is 12 amino acids. The CDR3 protein is CSIAWRDTEAFF. The CDR3 DNA reads TGTTCCATCGCGTGGAGGGACACTGAAGCTTTCTTT.

The chain links TRBV6-5 to TRBJ1-1, with D unresolved. The CDR3 length is 16 residues. With 4 bases removed from V and 1 base from J, the gap between germline ends came to 16 bases. Germline V gives CDR1 MNHEY, CDR2 SVGAGI. The CDR3 is CASSSRPGLANTEAFF. Written as DNA, the CDR3 is TGTGCCAGCAGTTCCCGACCCGGCCTCGCGAACACTGAAGCTTTCTTT.

The genes are TRBV29-1 and TRBJ2-7; TRBD1 matches 7 bases. Germline V gene sequence: CDR1 SQVTM, CDR2 ANQGSEA. The CDR3 is 14 residues long. V shed 6 bases, J shed 3 bases, and the junction held 11 bases outside the gene matches. CDR3 protein: CSVVFPGQFYEQYF. The CDR3 nucleotides are TGCAGCGTAGTATTTCCGGGACAGTTCTACGAGCAGTACTTC.

The chain links TRBV6-1 to TRBJ1-3, with D unclear. Trimming cost V 3 bases and J 2 bases, with 8 bases left between them. Germline CDR1 and CDR2: MNHNS and SASEGT. CDR3 length equals 14 residues. CDR3 loop: CASSEVGAGNTIYF. The CDR3 DNA is TGTGCCAGCAGTGAGGTCGGGGCTGGAAACACCATATATTTT.

This clonotype was recorded at least ten times. V is TRBV30 and J is TRBJ2-7; 8 nucleotides agree with TRBD2. V shed 2 bases and J 6 bases; nucleotides not matched to a gene: 3. CDR1 and CDR2 (germline): GTSNPN, SVGIG (reference sequence). The CDR3 is 12 amino acids. The CDR3 reads CAWSPTSAEQYF. CDR3 in DNA: TGTGCCTGGAGTCCGACTAGCGCCGAGCAGTACTTC.

This clonotype was found a few times. The J gene is TRBJ2-7, the V gene TRBV7-2; 10 bases align to TRBD2. Germline V gives CDR1 SGHTA, CDR2 FQGNSA. V dropped 2 bases and J dropped 2; count of bases not matched to a gene: 3. The CDR3 runs to 15 residues. The CDR3 DNA sequence: TGTGCCAGCAGCTTACAGCGGGAGGGTCCCTACGAGCAGTACTTC. Encoded protein: CASSLQREGPYEQYF. The full variable domain, its missing parts supplied by reference TRBV7-2 and TRBJ2-7, is GAGVSQSPSNKVTEKGKDVELRCDPISGHTALYWYRQSLGQGLEFLIYFQGNSAPDKSGLPSDRFSAERTGGSVSTLTIQRTQQEDSAVYLCASSLQREGPYEQYFGPGTRLTVT.

This clonotype was seen ten or more times. This chain links TRBV28 with TRBJ2-5, with 9 nucleotides matching TRBD2. CDR3 length equals 14 residues. Germline-derived CDR1 and CDR2 are MDHEN and SYDVKM. With V trimmed by 7 bases and J by 6 bases, 9 bases remained unmatched. CDR3 nucleotide sequence: TGTGCCAGCACGAGCGGGGGGCCGGGGAAGACCCAGTACTTC. Translating gives CASTSGGPGKTQYF.

With regard to this clonotype: A much larger clone sits a single nucleotide away, making a read error possible. Lacking the conserved final phenylalanine or tryptophan, this CDR3 likely reflects a read error. This chain links TRBV7-8 with TRBJ2-7; no firm D call. The V end was cut by 7 bases, the J end by 0 bases, with 25 bases between. The CDR3 has 18 amino acids. From germline, CDR1 is SGHVS and CDR2 FQNEAQ. CDR3 DNA sequence: TGTGCCAGCACCCCAATTTCGCGGTATCGAGCGAGCTCCTACGAGCAGTACTAC. Protein sequence: CASTPISRYRASSYEQYY.

J is TRBJ1-2 and V is TRBV20-1; TRBD1 might be the D (5 bases). The V end lost 4 bases, the J end lost 7 bases, and 16 bases lay between the germline ends. In germline, CDR1 is DFQATT, CDR2 SNEGSKA (reference sequence). The CDR3 length is 13 residues. The CDR3 spells CSAIDSRDFGYTF. In nucleotides, the CDR3 is TGCAGTGCTATAGACAGCCGAGACTTTGGCTACACCTTC.

This rearrangement joins TRBV5-1 to TRBJ1-1, with D maybe TRBD1 (5 bases). V lost 5 bases to trimming and J lost 3 bases, with 14 bases between them. This CDR3 contains 14 residues. The germline V gene has CDR1 SGHRS and CDR2 YFSETQ. This CDR3 reads CASRRPGRDTEAFF. DNA for the CDR3: TGCGCCAGCAGGCGGCCAGGGAGGGACACTGAAGCTTTCTTT. The complete variable domain, with remaining parts taken from reference TRBV5-1 and TRBJ1-1, reads KAGVTQTPRYLIKTRGQQVTLSCSPISGHRSVSWYQQTPGQGLQFLFEYFSETQRNKGNFPGRFSGRQFSNSRSEMNVSTLELGDSALYLCASRRPGRDTEAFFGQGTRLTVV.

This clonotype was seen repeatedly, ten times or more. V gene TRBV12-3 or TRBV12-4 combines with J gene TRBJ1-1; D remains unclear. This CDR3 region has 11 residues. Trimming removed 5 bases at V and 9 bases at J, with 10 bases between. DNA for the CDR3: TGTGCCAGCAGTCCAATGGGGAAAGCTTTCTTT. Translating gives CASSPMGKAFF.